One sample yielded the 7 T cell receptor beta chains listed below, sequenced in a study of response to subunit inactivated influenza vaccine. TCRdb re-derived calls from the RT-PCR reads in MiXCR, one entry per CDR3 protein. The profile shows hundreds of thousands of distinct CDR3 sequences, 6% to 9% of them singletons. This specimen was PBMCs from blood, taken 23 months after vaccination. The receptor source for this set is a man aged 45 to 70 who received an inactivated influenza vaccine.

The rearrangement joins TRBV5-1 to TRBJ1-5, with TRBD1 matching over 11 bases. The length of the CDR3 is 15 residues. Trimming cost V 4 bases and J 4 bases; bases outside gene matches: 4. CDR1 and CDR2 (germline): SGHRS, YFSETQ. The CDR3 loop reads CASSPGQGANQPQHF. The DNA for the CDR3 is TGCGCCAGCAGCCCAGGACAGGGGGCGAATCAGCCCCAGCATTTT.

This clonotype was detected a few times. J is TRBJ2-5 and V is TRBV5-6, with D possibly TRBD1 on 6 matching bases. CDR3 length: 16 residues. The germline CDR1 and CDR2 sequences are SGHDT and YYEEEE. V dropped 2 bases and J dropped 5 bases, with 19 bases sitting between them. The CDR3 bases are TGTGCCAGCAGCTTCCAACTGGGACACCTCGGCGAGACCCAGTACTTC. Amino acids: CASSFQLGHLGETQYF.

This clonotype came up a few times. The genes are TRBV9 and TRBJ2-2; 12 bases fit TRBD2. The CDR3 covers 16 residues. The V gene end was trimmed by 4 bases and the J gene end by 6 bases; junction bases not matched to a gene: 7. Germline V gene data show CDR1 as SGDLS and CDR2 as YYNGEE. In DNA, the CDR3 is TGTGCCAGCAGCCCCCCTAGCGGGAGGGCGGCCGGGGAGCTGTTTTTT. It is translated as CASSPPSGRAAGELFF.

A few counts support this clonotype. The gene calls are TRBV4-3 and TRBJ2-3; D might be TRBD1 (6 bases). Germline V gene data show CDR1 as LGHNA and CDR2 as YSLEER. This CDR3 region has 17 residues. V was clipped by 4 bases and J by 0 bases, with 17 bases between them. As DNA, the CDR3 is TGCGCCAGCAGCCCGGCCGGGGACATACCTAGCACAGATACGCAGTATTTT. Residues: CASSPAGDIPSTDTQYF.

This clonotype was counted a few times. The V and J genes are TRBV7-9 and TRBJ1-2, with a possible D match to TRBD1 (6 bases). The CDR3 loop spans 14 amino acids. Trimming pared 1 base from V and 4 bases from J, leaving 10 bases between. CDR1 and CDR2 from the germline V gene are SEHNR and FQNEAQ (reference sequence). The CDR3 spells CASSLGQALYGYTF. In DNA, the CDR3 is TGTGCCAGCAGCTTAGGACAGGCCCTCTATGGCTACACCTTC.

The rearrangement uses TRBV4-2 and TRBJ1-5; no clear D gene. Germline assignment: CDR1 LGHNA and CDR2 YNFKEQ. The CDR3 has 15 amino acids. V lost 0 bases, J lost 3 bases, and 9 bases lay in between. This chain's CDR3 is CASSQDRAANQPQHF. The CDR3 nucleotides read TGTGCCAGCAGCCAAGATAGGGCAGCCAATCAGCCCCAGCATTTT.

On this clonotype: A much larger clonotype is one base distant, so this may be a read error. As DNA, the CDR3 is TGTGCCAGCAGTACGGACTTATACGAGCAGTACTTC. It is translated as CASSTDLYEQYF. V gene TRBV7-8 combines with J gene TRBJ2-7; TRBD2 is a possible D gene (5 bases). V shed 6 bases and J shed 4 bases, with 10 bases lying between them. CDR1 SGHVS and CDR2 FQNEAQ come from the germline V gene. The CDR3 is made up of 12 amino acids. Full variable domain (remainder filled in from reference TRBV7-8 and TRBJ2-7): GAGVSQSPRYKVAKRGQDVALRCDPISGHVSLFWYQQALGQGPEFLTYFQNEAQLDKSGLPSDRFFAERPEGSVSTLKIQRTQQEDSAVYLCASSTDLYEQYFGPGTRLTVT.